The 5 T cell receptor beta chains given below trace back to one sample, sequenced in a study of T cell responses to AZD1222 COVID-19 vaccine. Assay: immunoSEQ multiplex PCR; the TCRdb copy retains only in-frame clones and omits some. The sample yields over 150,000 clones, roughly nine tenths seen once. Sequences were derived from peripheral blood, sampled on day 0 of MenACWY control vaccination. These receptors were taken from an adult in good health.

The gene calls are TRBV6-6 and TRBJ2-7; 12 bases align to TRBD2. V gave up 5 bases and J gave up 5 bases; unmatched junction bases: 13. This CDR3 region has 17 residues. The germline gives CDR1 MNHNY, CDR2 SVGAGI (reference sequence). In nucleotides, the CDR3 is TGTGCCAGCAGTCCCCGGAGACTAGCGGGAGATGGCCACGAGCAGTACTTC. Translating gives CASSPRRLAGDGHEQYF.

The chain combines TRBV28 with TRBJ1-1, with D maybe TRBD1 (6 bases). The CDR3 runs to 14 residues. Trimming took off 2 bases at V and 5 bases at J, with 12 bases between the two ends. CDR1 is MDHEN, CDR2 SYDVKM, per germline. The CDR3 loop reads CASSLIPQGTEAFF. CDR3 nucleotides: TGTGCCAGCAGTTTAATACCTCAGGGGACTGAAGCTTTCTTT.

This rearrangement joins TRBV11-3 to TRBJ2-3; D might be TRBD1 (6 bases). V gave up 2 bases and J gave up 5 bases, with 11 bases separating them. The CDR3 length is 14 residues. The germline CDR1 and CDR2 sequences are SGHNT and YENEEA. CDR3 in amino acids: CASSLQGPLDTQYF. The CDR3 region has the DNA TGTGCCAGCAGCTTACAGGGGCCCCTAGATACGCAGTATTTT.

This chain links TRBV7-8 with TRBJ1-5; maybe TRBD1 (5 bases). The germline gives CDR1 SGHVS, CDR2 FQNEAQ. The CDR3 runs 17 residues. With 0 bases removed from V and 3 bases from J, the gap between germline ends came to 15 bases. In nucleotides, the CDR3 is TGTGCCAGCAGCTTAGCGCAGTGGGGGAGGACCAATCAGCCCCAGCATTTT. Amino acids: CASSLAQWGRTNQPQHF.

The chain uses TRBV6-6 and TRBJ2-2; no clear D gene. CDR1 is MNHNY, CDR2 SVGAGI, per germline (reference sequence). CDR3 size: 14 residues. V gave up 5 bases and J gave up 4 bases, with 11 bases separating them. The CDR3 DNA reads TGTGCCAGCAGTCCCCTTCGTGGCACCGGGGAGCTGTTTTTT. Amino acids: CASSPLRGTGELFF.